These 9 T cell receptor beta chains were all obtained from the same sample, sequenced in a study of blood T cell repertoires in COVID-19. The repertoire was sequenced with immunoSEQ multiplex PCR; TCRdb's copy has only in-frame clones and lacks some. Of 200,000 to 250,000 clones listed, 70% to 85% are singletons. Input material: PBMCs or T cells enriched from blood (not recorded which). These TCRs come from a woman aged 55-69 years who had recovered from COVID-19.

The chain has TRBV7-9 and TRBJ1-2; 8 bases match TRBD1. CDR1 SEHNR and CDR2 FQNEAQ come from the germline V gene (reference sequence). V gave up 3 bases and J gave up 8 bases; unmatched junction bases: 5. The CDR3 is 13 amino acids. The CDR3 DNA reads TGTGCCAGCAGCTTCGGGACAGGTGACGGCTACACCTTC. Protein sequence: CASSFGTGDGYTF.

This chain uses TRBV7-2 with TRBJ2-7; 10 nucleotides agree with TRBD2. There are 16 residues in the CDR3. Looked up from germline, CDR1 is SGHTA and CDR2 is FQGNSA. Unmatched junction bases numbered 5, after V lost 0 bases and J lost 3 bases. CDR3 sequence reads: CASSLASGGSYYEQYF. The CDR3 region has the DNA TGTGCCAGCAGCTTAGCTAGCGGGGGGTCCTACTACGAGCAGTACTTC.

This CDR3 is CASSPEAGVNSPLHF. The CDR3 region has the DNA TGTGCCAGCAGCCCGGAGGCAGGGGTTAATTCACCCCTCCACTTT. The chain couples TRBV5-4 to TRBJ1-6; D is possibly TRBD1 (6 bases). The V and J ends lost 4 bases and 6 bases respectively, with 14 bases between them. Germline CDR1 is SGHNT and CDR2 is YYREEE (reference sequence). The CDR3 length is 15 residues.

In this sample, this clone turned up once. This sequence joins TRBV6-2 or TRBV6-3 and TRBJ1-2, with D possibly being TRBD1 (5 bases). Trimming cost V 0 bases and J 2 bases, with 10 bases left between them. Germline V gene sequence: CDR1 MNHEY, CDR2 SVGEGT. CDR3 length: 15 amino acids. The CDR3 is CASSYSTVKNYGYTF. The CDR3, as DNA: TGTGCCAGCAGTTACTCGACAGTGAAGAACTATGGCTACACCTTC.

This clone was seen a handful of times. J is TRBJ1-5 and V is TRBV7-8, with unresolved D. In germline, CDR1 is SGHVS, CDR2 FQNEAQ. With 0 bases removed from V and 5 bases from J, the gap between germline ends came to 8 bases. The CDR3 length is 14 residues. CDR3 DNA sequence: TGTGCCAGCAGCTTAGCGGGCGAATATCAGCCCCAGCATTTT. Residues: CASSLAGEYQPQHF.

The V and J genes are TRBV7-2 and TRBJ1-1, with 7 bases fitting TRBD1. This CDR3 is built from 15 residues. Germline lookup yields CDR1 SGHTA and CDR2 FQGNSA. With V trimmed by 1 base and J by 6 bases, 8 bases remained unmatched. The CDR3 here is CASSLGGQETSEAFF. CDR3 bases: TGTGCCAGCAGCTTAGGAGGACAGGAGACTTCTGAAGCTTTCTTT.

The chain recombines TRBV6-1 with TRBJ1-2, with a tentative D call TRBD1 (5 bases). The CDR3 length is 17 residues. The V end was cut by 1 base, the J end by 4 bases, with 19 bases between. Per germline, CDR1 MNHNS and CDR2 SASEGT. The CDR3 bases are TGTGCCAGCAGTGAAGACGCAGGGTGGAATTTTGTCTATGGCTACACCTTC. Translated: CASSEDAGWNFVYGYTF.

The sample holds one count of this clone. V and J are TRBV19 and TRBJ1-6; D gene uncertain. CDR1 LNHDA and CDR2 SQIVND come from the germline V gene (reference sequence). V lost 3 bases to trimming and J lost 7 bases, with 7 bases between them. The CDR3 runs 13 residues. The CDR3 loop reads CASSISKNSPLHF. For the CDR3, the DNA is TGTGCCAGTAGTATTTCTAAGAATTCACCCCTCCACTTT.

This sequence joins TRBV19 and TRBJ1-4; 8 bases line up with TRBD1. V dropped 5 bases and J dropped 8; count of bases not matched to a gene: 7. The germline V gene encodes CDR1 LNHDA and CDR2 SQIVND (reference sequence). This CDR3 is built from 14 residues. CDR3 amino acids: CASSSGQGREKLFF. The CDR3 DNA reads TGTGCCAGTAGTTCTGGACAGGGTCGGGAAAAACTGTTTTTT.